This is a list of T cell receptor beta chains from one sample in a study of T cell responses to AZD1222 COVID-19 vaccine. Some clones are missing from TCRdb's copy, which holds only in-frame ones; the method was immunoSEQ multiplex PCR. In the table there are about 90,000 clones, 88% of which are singletons. The sequencing here drew on peripheral blood, taken on day 0 of MenACWY control vaccination. The source of these receptors is an adult in good health. Both conserved end residues are part of each CDR3. The order of the fields is D gene, clone size, J gene, V gene, CDR3 DNA, CDR3 protein. D genes are given only for firm matches. For some rows the clone size is stated as once, few or many, or as a class when expanded; others skip it.

D: TRBD1
size: -
J: TRBJ2-5
V: TRBV19
DNA: TGTGCCAGTAGTATAGATCGGGCAGGGGGACGGGAGACCCAGTACTTC
CDR3: CASSIDRAGGRETQYF

D: TRBD2
size: -
J: TRBJ2-7
V: TRBV7-2
DNA: TGTGCCAGCAGCTCAATTAGCGGGGGGATGGGGGAGCAGTACTTC
CDR3: CASSSISGGMGEQYF

D: -
size: few
J: TRBJ2-3
V: TRBV27
DNA: TGTGCCAGCAGTTCCAGGATAGTTCCTAGCACAGATACGCAGTATTTT
CDR3: CASSSRIVPSTDTQYF

D: -
size: -
J: TRBJ1-1
V: TRBV6-2/TRBV6-3
DNA: TGTGCCAGCAGTTCCGACCCAGGGTACAGGGCTGGTGAAGCTTTCTTT
CDR3: CASSSDPGYRAGEAFF

D: TRBD1
size: -
J: TRBJ1-1
V: TRBV25-1
DNA: TGTGCCAGCAGTTGGGGACAGGGGCCGAACACTGAAGCTTTCTTT
CDR3: CASSWGQGPNTEAFF

D: -
size: -
J: TRBJ1-6
V: TRBV6-4
DNA: TGTGCCAGCAGTAATTCAGGGGAAATAGGTTCACCCCTCCACTTT
CDR3: CASSNSGEIGSPLHF

D: -
size: -
J: TRBJ2-7
V: TRBV28
DNA: TGTGCCAGCAGGACCCGGACAGCCCCAGACTACGAGCAGTACTTC
CDR3: CASRTRTAPDYEQYF

D: TRBD1
size: -
J: TRBJ1-5
V: TRBV10-3
DNA: TGTGCCACCGGACAGGGAGGGAATCAGCCCCAGCATTTT
CDR3: CATGQGGNQPQHF

D: -
size: -
J: TRBJ1-5
V: TRBV6-5
DNA: TGTGCCACCAGTTATATGTACAACGTTCAGCCCCAGCATTTT
CDR3: CATSYMYNVQPQHF

D: -
size: once
J: TRBJ1-2
V: TRBV12-3/TRBV12-4
DNA: TGTGCCAGCAGTTTAGGGGAAAGCTATGGCTACACCTTC
CDR3: CASSLGESYGYTF

D: -
size: -
J: TRBJ1-5
V: TRBV5-6
DNA: TGTGCCAGCAGCTTGGACAGGATGAACCAGCCCCAGCATTTT
CDR3: CASSLDRMNQPQHF

D: TRBD2
size: -
J: TRBJ2-5
V: TRBV19
DNA: TGTGCCAGTAGTATGACTCCTCGCGGGGGGATGGAGACCCAGTACTTC
CDR3: CASSMTPRGGMETQYF

D: -
size: -
J: TRBJ2-1
V: TRBV12-3/TRBV12-4
DNA: TGTGCCAGCAGTTTATTTTCGGGAAATGAGCAGTTCTTC
CDR3: CASSLFSGNEQFF

D: TRBD1
size: few
J: TRBJ1-2
V: TRBV7-2
DNA: TGTGCCAGCAGCATAACCGGGACAGTTAACTATGGCTACACCTTC
CDR3: CASSITGTVNYGYTF

D: -
size: -
J: TRBJ1-2
V: TRBV5-6
DNA: TGTGCCAGCACCCAGACAGGCGTTCTTGTCTACACCTTC
CDR3: CASTQTGVLVYTF

D: -
size: -
J: TRBJ2-3
V: TRBV7-3
DNA: TGTGCCAGCAGCCCTTCGAACACAGATACGCAGTATTTT
CDR3: CASSPSNTDTQYF

D: -
size: -
J: TRBJ1-5
V: TRBV7-9
DNA: TGTGCCAGCAGCTTAGGAGGACAGTGGGAGGTGAGTCAGCCCCAGCATTTT
CDR3: CASSLGGQWEVSQPQHF

D: -
size: -
J: TRBJ2-3
V: TRBV10-3
DNA: TGTGCCATCAGTGATAGCGACTCCACAGATACGCAGTATTTT
CDR3: CAISDSDSTDTQYF

D: -
size: -
J: TRBJ1-1
V: TRBV20-1
DNA: TGCAGTGCCGATGACAGATTTGAAGCTTTCTTT
CDR3: CSADDRFEAFF

D: -
size: few
J: TRBJ2-1
V: TRBV9
DNA: TGTGCCAGCAGCGTACCCCGCGAGGGGTCTAGCAATGAGCAGTTCTTC
CDR3: CASSVPREGSSNEQFF

D: TRBD1
size: few
J: TRBJ1-3
V: TRBV2
DNA: TGTGCCAGCAGACGGGACAGCCAGCTGACTGGAAACACCATATATTTT
CDR3: CASRRDSQLTGNTIYF

D: -
size: -
J: TRBJ1-1
V: TRBV5-1
DNA: TGCGCCAGCAGCCCCATGGGCGTCACTGAAGCTTTCTTT
CDR3: CASSPMGVTEAFF

D: TRBD1
size: -
J: TRBJ1-4
V: TRBV10-3
DNA: TGTGCCATCAGTCCGGGACAGGGGGAAGAAAAACTGTTTTTT
CDR3: CAISPGQGEEKLFF

D: -
size: -
J: TRBJ1-4
V: TRBV6-1
DNA: TGTGCCAGCAGTGAAGATGTGATAGGGGTTTCGACTAATGAAAAACTGTTTTTT
CDR3: CASSEDVIGVSTNEKLFF

D: TRBD1
size: -
J: TRBJ1-5
V: TRBV6-5
DNA: TGTGCCACCAACACAGGGGAGAGCAATCAGCCCCAGCATTTT
CDR3: CATNTGESNQPQHF

D: -
size: -
J: TRBJ1-1
V: TRBV29-1
DNA: TGCAGCGTTGAAGAGGCCGAGAACACTGAAGCTTTCTTT
CDR3: CSVEEAENTEAFF

D: -
size: -
J: TRBJ2-5
V: TRBV9
DNA: TGTGCCAGCAGCGTGGGGGGACAGCAAGAGACCCAGTACTTC
CDR3: CASSVGGQQETQYF

D: -
size: -
J: TRBJ1-2
V: TRBV18
DNA: TGTGCCAGCTCACCTTCGCCAGAAAACTATGGCTACACCTTC
CDR3: CASSPSPENYGYTF

D: -
size: -
J: TRBJ2-2
V: TRBV19
DNA: TGTGCCAGTAGTATAGATCGACGGGGTACCGGGGAGCTGTTTTTT
CDR3: CASSIDRRGTGELFF

D: -
size: -
J: TRBJ1-3
V: TRBV29-1
DNA: TGCAGCGTTGAGTGGGCCTCTGGAAACACCATATATTTT
CDR3: CSVEWASGNTIYF

D: -
size: -
J: TRBJ1-5
V: TRBV19
DNA: TGTGCCAGTAGGCATAGGTGGGGAGCCAATCAGCCCCAGCATTTT
CDR3: CASRHRWGANQPQHF

D: TRBD2
size: -
J: TRBJ2-7
V: TRBV7-9
DNA: TGTGCCAGCAGCTTAGATAGCGGGTCCTCCTACGAGCAGTACTTC
CDR3: CASSLDSGSSYEQYF

D: TRBD1
size: -
J: TRBJ1-5
V: TRBV4-1
DNA: TGCGCCAGCAGCCAAGCGGACAGGGGTCCTAAACAGCCCCAGCATTTT
CDR3: CASSQADRGPKQPQHF

D: TRBD1
size: few
J: TRBJ1-4
V: TRBV5-3
DNA: TGTGCCAGAAGCTTGGACAGGGGGACGGATAATGAAAAACTGTTTTTT
CDR3: CARSLDRGTDNEKLFF

D: TRBD1
size: -
J: TRBJ1-2
V: TRBV4-1
DNA: TGCGCCAGCAGCCAAGATCTCGACAGGGGGTTCTATGGCTACACCTTC
CDR3: CASSQDLDRGFYGYTF

D: -
size: -
J: TRBJ2-7
V: TRBV19
DNA: TGTGCCAGTAGTGCCCCAGGGTGGGTCGAGCAGTACTTC
CDR3: CASSAPGWVEQYF

D: -
size: -
J: TRBJ2-2
V: TRBV9
DNA: TGTGCCAGCAGCGTTCAGGGGGGTTCGGGCACCGGGGAGCTGTTTTTT
CDR3: CASSVQGGSGTGELFF

D: -
size: -
J: TRBJ1-2
V: TRBV6-5
DNA: TGTGCCAGCAGGGACGGGGACCTCTATGGCTACACCTTC
CDR3: CASRDGDLYGYTF

D: -
size: few
J: TRBJ1-1
V: TRBV5-1
DNA: TGCGCCAGCAGCCCCCCGGGGGGAGACACTGAAGCTTTCTTT
CDR3: CASSPPGGDTEAFF

D: TRBD1
size: once
J: TRBJ1-3
V: TRBV9
DNA: TGTGCCAGCAGCCCTATCTGGGACAGGGGGCCTGGAAACACCATATATTTT
CDR3: CASSPIWDRGPGNTIYF

D: -
size: once
J: TRBJ1-1
V: TRBV12-3/TRBV12-4
DNA: TGTGCCAGCGCGGGACAGAACACTGAAGCTTTCTTT
CDR3: CASAGQNTEAFF

D: -
size: once
J: TRBJ1-3
V: TRBV3-1/TRBV3-2
DNA: TGTGCCAGCAGCCAAGCTACTAGCTCTGGAAACACCATATATTTT
CDR3: CASSQATSSGNTIYF

D: -
size: -
J: TRBJ2-3
V: TRBV4-1
DNA: TGCGCCAGCAGCCATGATCCGCCCCCCTCCGTAGCAGATACGCAGTATTTT
CDR3: CASSHDPPPSVADTQYF

D: -
size: -
J: TRBJ1-2
V: TRBV2
DNA: TGTGCCAGCAGGGACTATGGCTACACCTTC
CDR3: CASRDYGYTF

D: -
size: -
J: TRBJ1-5
V: TRBV10-3
DNA: TGTGCCATCAGTGATAGTCTAAATCAGCCCCAGCATTTT
CDR3: CAISDSLNQPQHF

D: TRBD2
size: -
J: TRBJ2-7
V: TRBV4-2
DNA: TGTGCCAGCAGCCAAAGTAAAGCGGGGGGTTTCTATGACGAGCAGTACTTC
CDR3: CASSQSKAGGFYDEQYF

D: TRBD2
size: once
J: TRBJ2-3
V: TRBV3-1/TRBV3-2
DNA: TGTGCCAGCAGCCCCGGGGGGTACGGCACAGATACGCAGTATTTT
CDR3: CASSPGGYGTDTQYF